The 22 T cell receptor beta chains reported below all come from one sample, sequenced in a study of long-term antiretroviral therapy in people with HIV. Sequencing used immunoSEQ v3.0 at survey level. The repertoire was sequenced with immunoSEQ multiplex PCR; TCRdb's copy has only in-frame clones and lacks some. The table includes approximately 25,000 clones, roughly 84% detected once. The material sequenced was unsorted PBMCs, taken 3 years after starting antiretroviral therapy. The source is a man aged 50 to 60 with HIV.

This clone has just one count. V usage is TRBV7-2 and J usage is TRBJ2-7, with 10 bases lining up with TRBD2. This CDR3 spans 14 amino acids. From germline, CDR1 is SGHTA and CDR2 FQGNSA. With 5 bases clipped from V and 2 bases from J, the junction kept 3 bases outside the gene matches. In nucleotides, the CDR3 is TGTGCCAGCAGCCGGACTAGCGGAACCTACGAGCAGTACTTC. Its translation: CASSRTSGTYEQYF.

The chain recombines TRBV6-5 with TRBJ1-1; TRBD1 matches at 8 bases. The ends lost 10 bases at V and 3 bases at J; junction bases unmatched: 7. Germline loops: CDR1 MNHEY, CDR2 SVGAGI. The CDR3 is made up of 13 amino acids. This chain's CDR3 is CATLDRAYTEAFF. The CDR3, as DNA: TGTGCCACCTTGGACAGGGCCTACACTGAAGCTTTCTTT.

The chain couples TRBV14 to TRBJ1-2, with unresolved D. CDR3 length: 15 amino acids. V lost 1 base and J 0 bases, leaving 9 bases between the germline ends. Germline-derived CDR1 and CDR2 are SGHDN and FVKESK. DNA of the CDR3: TGTGCCAGCAGCCAAGGGGTAGTCTCTAACTATGGCTACACCTTC. It encodes CASSQGVVSNYGYTF. Together with reference TRBV14 and TRBJ1-2, the CDR3 gives the full variable domain: EAGVTQFPSHSVIEKGQTVTLRCDPISGHDNLYWYRRVMGKEIKFLLHFVKESKQDESGMPNNRFLAERTGGTYSTLKVQPAELEDSGVYFCASSQGVVSNYGYTFGSGTRLTVV.

V gene TRBV30 combines with J gene TRBJ1-5; D remains unclear. CDR1 GTSNPN and CDR2 SVGIG come from the germline V gene (reference sequence). V shed 2 bases and J shed 4 bases, with 9 bases lying between them. This CDR3 is 13 amino acids long. CDR3 nucleotides: TGTGCCTGGAGTCAGGACGCGAATCAGCCCCAGCATTTT. Translation gives CAWSQDANQPQHF.

This chain links TRBV29-1 with TRBJ1-2; the D is unclear. The CDR3 is made up of 14 amino acids. V gave up 5 bases and J gave up 8 bases, with 21 bases separating them. Per the germline V gene, CDR1 is SQVTM and CDR2 is ANQGSEA. The CDR3 loop reads CSVRGYSEKAGYTF. CDR3 in DNA: TGCAGCGTTCGAGGGTACAGTGAGAAGGCGGGCTACACCTTC. The whole variable domain, remainder taken from reference TRBV29-1 and TRBJ1-2, is SAVISQKPSRDICQRGTSLTIQCQVDSQVTMMFWYRQQPGQSLTLIATANQGSEATYESGFVIDKFPISRPNLTFSTLTVSNMSPEDSSIYLCSVRGYSEKAGYTFGSGTRLTVV.

V and J are TRBV12-5 and TRBJ2-7, with 9 nucleotides matching TRBD1. Unmatched junction bases numbered 4, after V lost 4 bases and J lost 3 bases. The CDR3 runs 14 residues. Looked up from germline, CDR1 is LGHNT and CDR2 is FRNRAP. CDR3 nucleotide sequence: TGTGCTAGTGGTTCCGGGACAGGGCACTACGAGCAGTACTTC. This gives the protein CASGSGTGHYEQYF.

The V call is TRBV9, the J call TRBJ1-3, with D perhaps matching TRBD1 (5 bases). The CDR3 extends over 19 amino acids. Per the germline V gene, CDR1 is SGDLS and CDR2 is YYNGEE. Trimming pared 1 base from V and 0 bases from J, leaving 20 bases between. The CDR3 nucleotides are TGTGCCAGCAGCGTAAGGGGCCGACCCGACAGTCCCTCTGGAAACACCATATATTTT. Translation: CASSVRGRPDSPSGNTIYF.

This clone was seen only once. The gene calls are TRBV4-1 and TRBJ2-1; TRBD1 matches at 7 bases. Per germline, CDR1 MGHRA and CDR2 YSYEKL. This CDR3 contains 16 residues. Trimming took 1 base from V and 0 from J; bases not matched to a gene: 3. The CDR3 region is CASSQGKGASYNEQFF. The CDR3, as DNA: TGCGCCAGCAGCCAAGGAAAGGGGGCCTCCTACAATGAGCAGTTCTTC.

The chain joins TRBV11-2 to TRBJ1-1; weak D call: TRBD1 (5 bases). V lost 1 base and J lost 4, with 10 bases in between. This CDR3 is 14 amino acids long. Germline CDR1 and CDR2: SGHAT and FQNNGV. CDR3 in DNA: TGTGCCAGCAGCTTAGTGAAGGGGCCCACTGAAGCTTTCTTT. Protein sequence: CASSLVKGPTEAFF.

The chain employs TRBV6-5 and TRBJ1-3; no firm D call. The CDR3 is made up of 14 amino acids. The germline V gene has CDR1 MNHEY and CDR2 SVGAGI. Trimming took 6 bases from V and 4 from J, leaving 13 bases between them. In DNA, the CDR3 is TGTGCCAGCAGCTACAGACGGTACGGAAACACCATATATTTT. Translated, it gives CASSYRRYGNTIYF.

This chain joins TRBV28 and TRBJ1-2; TRBD1 aligns across 7 bases. The CDR3 runs 17 residues. The V gene's germline CDR1 is MDHEN and CDR2 SYDVKM. The trim removed 4 bases at V and 4 bases at J, leaving 15 bases unmatched. DNA of the CDR3: TGTGCCAGCAGTTCCCGGGACAGTACTCTATCAGCCTATGGCTACACCTTC. Its translation: CASSSRDSTLSAYGYTF.

This CDR3 reads CASSPSPLLTGWTYEQYF. For the CDR3, the DNA is TGTGCCAGCAGCCCAAGCCCACTTTTGACAGGGTGGACCTACGAGCAGTACTTC. The chain uses TRBV28 and TRBJ2-7; 7 nucleotides align to TRBD1. V gave up 6 bases and J gave up 2 bases; unmatched junction bases: 19. The CDR3 has 18 amino acids. Germline V lookup: CDR1 MDHEN, CDR2 SYDVKM.

V is TRBV7-2 and J is TRBJ2-7; 11 bases map to TRBD2. J gave up 1 base and V 3 bases, and 2 bases lay outside the gene matches. The CDR3 is 15 amino acids. CDR1 is SGHTA, CDR2 FQGNSA, per germline. In DNA, the CDR3 is TGTGCCAGCAGCTTTATAGCGGGGGGGTCCTACGAGCAGTACTTC. This translates into CASSFIAGGSYEQYF.

The chain combines TRBV28 with TRBJ2-5; the match to TRBD2 covers 9 bases. The germline gives CDR1 MDHEN, CDR2 SYDVKM. With V trimmed by 6 bases and J by 3 bases, 11 bases remained unmatched. This CDR3 is 16 amino acids long. The CDR3 protein is CASSVPILAGKETQYF. The CDR3 coding sequence is TGTGCCAGCAGCGTACCCATCCTAGCGGGGAAAGAGACCCAGTACTTC.

The rearrangement links TRBV10-2 to TRBJ2-5, with D perhaps TRBD1 or TRBD2 (5 bases each). V was clipped by 2 bases and J by 11 bases, with 21 bases between them. CDR1 is WSHSY, CDR2 SAAADI, per germline. CDR3 length equals 15 residues. The CDR3: CASSEEVERGGEQYF. The DNA for the CDR3 is TGCGCCAGCAGTGAGGAGGTTGAGAGGGGTGGTGAGCAGTACTTC.

This sequence joins TRBV27 and TRBJ1-2; no clear D gene. Trimming cost V 3 bases and J 3 bases, with 17 bases left between them. The CDR3 spans 16 residues. Germline values: CDR1 MNHEY, CDR2 SMNVEV (reference sequence). DNA for the CDR3: TGTGCCAGCAGTTTCTTCCCCGGGTATGGAGACTATGGCTACACCTTC. This gives the protein CASSFFPGYGDYGYTF.

The chain combines TRBV6-5 with TRBJ1-4; a possible D gene is TRBD1 (5 bases). Germline CDR1 and CDR2: MNHEY and SVGAGI. Trimming cost V 4 bases and J 11 bases, with 8 bases left between them. The CDR3 sequence is 11 residues long. The CDR3 bases are TGTGCCAGCAGTTCCCGGGGGAAACTGTTTTTT. Its translation: CASSSRGKLFF.

V gene TRBV6-5 combines with J gene TRBJ1-2, with 9 positions matching TRBD1. The V and J ends lost 5 bases and 4 bases, in that order; junction bases with no gene match: 8. Germline V CDR1 and CDR2: MNHEY, SVGAGI. CDR3 length equals 15 residues. The CDR3 reads CASSGTGTVIYGYTF. The CDR3 nucleotides read TGTGCCAGCAGTGGGACAGGGACTGTTATCTATGGCTACACCTTC.

This chain uses TRBV5-1 with TRBJ1-2; perhaps TRBD1 as D (6 bases). The CDR3 is made up of 12 amino acids. V dropped 4 bases and J dropped 6 bases, with 10 bases sitting between them. Germline V CDR1 and CDR2: SGHRS, YFSETQ. This chain's CDR3 is CASSRDKDGYTF. CDR3 nucleotide sequence: TGCGCCAGCAGCCGGGACAAAGATGGCTACACCTTC.

In its sample, this clone was seen a few times. The rearrangement links TRBV2 to TRBJ2-2; D may be TRBD1 (5 bases). Trimming stripped 7 bases from V and 0 bases from J, with 9 bases between. Germline CDR1 reads SNHLY; CDR2 reads FYNNEI. The length of the CDR3 is 14 residues. The CDR3 nucleotides are TGTGCCAGCATAGTGACAGCGAACACCGGGGAGCTGTTTTTT. Its translation is CASIVTANTGELFF.

This chain connects TRBV5-6 to TRBJ1-5, with D unresolved. Trimming took off 0 bases at V and 2 bases at J, with 9 bases between the two ends. There are 15 residues in the CDR3. CDR1 and CDR2 (germline): SGHDT, YYEEEE. CDR3 loop: CASSLAGVGNQPQHF. The CDR3 bases are TGTGCCAGCAGCTTGGCAGGCGTCGGCAATCAGCCCCAGCATTTT.

The chain recombines TRBV11-2 with TRBJ2-1; D remains ambiguous. CDR1 and CDR2 (germline): SGHAT, FQNNGV. This CDR3 comprises 16 residues. V lost 3 bases, J lost 1 base, and 13 bases lay in between. The CDR3 loop reads CASSFLTRNSYNEQFF. The CDR3 DNA sequence: TGTGCCAGCAGCTTTCTCACTCGGAATTCCTACAATGAGCAGTTCTTC.